The 20 T cell receptor beta chains listed next were all sequenced from one sample in a study of T cell changes during pregnancy in multiple sclerosis. Data came from immunoSEQ multiplex PCR; TCRdb stores just in-frame clones and leaves some out. The table lists tens of thousands of clones, roughly 90% of them singletons. The source was peripheral blood, collected after pregnancy. The receptors were sampled from a female donor in good health, enrolled as a control in a pregnancy study.

The V gene is TRBV18, the J gene TRBJ1-2; D is undetermined. Germline CDR1 is KGHSH and CDR2 is LQKENI. Trimming left V 3 bases short and J 4 bases short, with 12 bases between. The CDR3 extends over 14 amino acids. CDR3 DNA sequence: TGTGCCAGCTCACCTGTAACAGAACCCTATGGCTACACCTTC. Residues: CASSPVTEPYGYTF.

The J gene is TRBJ2-1, the V gene TRBV2; 7 nucleotides agree with TRBD2. The CDR3 covers 16 residues. V shed 3 bases and J 5 bases; nucleotides not matched to a gene: 10. CDR1 is SNHLY, CDR2 FYNNEI, per germline. The chain's CDR3 is CASSEGTGSGDNEQFF. DNA of the CDR3: TGTGCCAGCAGTGAGGGGACTGGGAGCGGGGACAATGAGCAGTTCTTC. The full variable domain, with the rest looked up from reference TRBV2 and TRBJ2-1, is EPEVTQTPSHQVTQMGQEVILRCVPISNHLYFYWYRQILGQKVEFLVSFYNNEISEKSEIFDDQFSVERPDGSNFTLKIRSTKLEDSAMYFCASSEGTGSGDNEQFFGPGTRLTVL.

The V call is TRBV6-1, the J call TRBJ1-2, with D maybe TRBD1 (6 bases). The CDR3 is made up of 13 amino acids. The V end was cut by 5 bases, the J end by 3 bases, with 10 bases between. Germline V CDR1 and CDR2: MNHNS, SASEGT. CDR3 region: CASSQTGYYGYTF. In DNA, the CDR3 is TGTGCCAGCAGTCAAACAGGGTACTATGGCTACACCTTC.

The chain recombines TRBV29-1 with TRBJ2-7, with 9 bases that match TRBD2. The germline CDR1 and CDR2 sequences are SQVTM and ANQGSEA. The CDR3 runs to 15 residues. V lost 4 bases to trimming and J lost 5 bases; unmatched junction nucleotides: 12. The CDR3 DNA reads as TGCAGCGTTGCTTTTCTTAGCGGGAGCTCAAACGAGCAGTACTTC. This encodes CSVAFLSGSSNEQYF.

This chain links TRBV9 with TRBJ1-5; possibly TRBD1 for D (6 bases). The CDR3 loop spans 16 amino acids. In germline, CDR1 is SGDLS, CDR2 YYNGEE. Trimming shortened V by 0 bases and J by 3 bases, and 13 bases separated the two germline ends. Written as DNA, the CDR3 is TGTGCCAGCAGCGTAGGGAGTGGGGGACACAATCAGCCCCAGCATTTT. It specifies CASSVGSGGHNQPQHF.

CDR3 sequence reads: CASSDGTSGVWVDTQYF. Written as DNA, the CDR3 is TGCGCCAGCAGCGACGGGACTAGCGGGGTTTGGGTGGATACGCAGTATTTT. The V gene is TRBV5-1, the J gene TRBJ2-3, with 13 bases matching TRBD2. This CDR3 region has 17 residues. With 4 bases clipped from V and 6 bases from J, the junction kept 11 bases outside the gene matches. Looked up from germline, CDR1 is SGHRS and CDR2 is YFSETQ.

The chain combines TRBV11-3 with TRBJ2-1, with 12 bases aligning to TRBD2. The CDR3 sequence is 15 residues long. The ends lost 5 bases at V and 8 bases at J; junction bases unmatched: 7. The germline CDR1 and CDR2 sequences are SGHNT and YENEEA. The CDR3 here is CASSTTSGGIDEQFF. The CDR3 bases are TGTGCCAGCAGCACCACTAGCGGGGGGATCGATGAGCAGTTCTTC.

J is TRBJ1-1 and V is TRBV7-2; 9 nucleotides agree with TRBD1. Trimming took 5 bases from V and 4 from J; bases not matched to a gene: 11. CDR3 size: 16 residues. Germline CDR1 reads SGHTA; CDR2 reads FQGNSA. The DNA for the CDR3 is TGTGCCAGCAGCGATGGGACAGGGAGCGAGGCCACTGAAGCTTTCTTT. This translates into CASSDGTGSEATEAFF.

This clone is judged medium-sized. This CDR3 reads CAPSLGGHYGYTF. The DNA for the CDR3 is TGTGCCCCAAGTTTGGGTGGGCACTATGGCTACACCTTC. This rearrangement joins TRBV5-3 to TRBJ1-2; no clear D gene. TRBV5-3 is designated an ORF whose function remains uncertain. CDR3 size: 13 residues. V was trimmed by 10 bases and J by 3 bases, leaving 16 bases between them.

The V and J genes are TRBV7-9 and TRBJ1-2; D is unclear. The CDR3 contains 17 residues. Germline V CDR1 and CDR2: SEHNR, FQNEAQ (reference sequence). V lost 5 bases to trimming and J lost 0 bases, with 19 bases between them. The chain's CDR3 is CASSLELSHPSNYGYTF. For the CDR3, the DNA is TGTGCCAGCAGCCTTGAGTTGTCCCACCCTTCTAACTATGGCTACACCTTC.

This chain uses TRBV6-5 with TRBJ1-1, with D unresolved. The V gene lost 6 bases and the J gene lost 3 bases, with 11 bases spanning the gap. The CDR3 extends over 13 amino acids. Germline V CDR1 and CDR2: MNHEY, SVGAGI. In DNA form, the CDR3 reads TGTGCCAGCAGGAGGGCCTCGCACACTGAAGCTTTCTTT. As protein: CASRRASHTEAFF.

The rearrangement links TRBV6-4 to TRBJ1-1; D call uncertain. This CDR3 contains 14 residues. The germline gives CDR1 MRHNA, CDR2 SNTAGT. Trimming pared 5 bases from V and 3 bases from J, leaving 13 bases between. CDR3: CASSSLFMDTEAFF. Here the CDR3 DNA reads TGTGCCAGCAGTTCCCTATTTATGGACACTGAAGCTTTCTTT.

This clone was picked up one time. This sample also contains other DNA sequences that code for the same CDR3. The chain links TRBV19 to TRBJ1-1; 7 positions agree with TRBD1. Looked up from germline, CDR1 is LNHDA and CDR2 is SQIVND (reference sequence). The CDR3 is 14 amino acids. V was clipped by 3 bases and J by 1 base; unmatched bases: 2. Here the CDR3 reads CASSIQGGNTEAFF. The CDR3 nucleotides read TGTGCCAGTAGTATCCAGGGGGGGAACACTGAAGCTTTCTTT.

V and J are TRBV11-3 and TRBJ2-7; D is unresolved. Germline CDR1 SGHNT, CDR2 YENEEA. The CDR3 has 12 amino acids. Trimming cost V 5 bases and J 1 base, with 6 bases left between them. CDR3 sequence: CASSPRSYEQYF. The CDR3 DNA follows: TGTGCCAGCAGCCCGAGGTCCTACGAGCAGTACTTC.

The chain is built from TRBV30 and TRBJ1-4; TRBD1 matches 9 bases. From germline, CDR1 is GTSNPN and CDR2 SVGIG (reference sequence). This CDR3 contains 15 residues. Unmatched junction bases numbered 9, after V lost 6 bases and J lost 4 bases. This CDR3 is CACSLWDRVNEKLFF. CDR3 DNA: TGTGCCTGTTCGTTATGGGACAGGGTTAATGAAAAACTGTTTTTT.

The chain couples TRBV7-9 to TRBJ2-7; weak D call: TRBD2 (7 bases). Germline-derived CDR1 and CDR2 are SEHNR and FQNEAQ (reference sequence). V gave up 5 bases and J gave up 7 bases, with 18 bases separating them. The length of the CDR3 is 14 residues. CDR3 sequence reads: CASSRRGGLGEQYF. CDR3 nucleotide sequence: TGTGCCAGCAGCCGGAGGGGGGGCTTGGGTGAGCAGTACTTC.

V gene TRBV18 combines with J gene TRBJ1-3; tentative D call: TRBD1 (5 bases). The CDR3 runs 16 residues. V was clipped by 6 bases and J by 3 bases, with 18 bases between them. From germline, CDR1 is KGHSH and CDR2 LQKENI. The CDR3 coding sequence is TGTGCCAGCTCCCCGAGGGAGGGGCATGTTGGAAACACCATATATTTT. This translates into CASSPREGHVGNTIYF.

The rearrangement joins TRBV6-6 to TRBJ1-1; D ambiguous. CDR1 and CDR2 (germline): MNHNY, SVGAGI (reference sequence). V was cut by 6 bases and J by 6 bases, with 11 bases left in between. CDR3 length equals 12 residues. The CDR3 region has the DNA TGTGCCAGCAGATACGTCTCTTCTGAAGCTTTCTTT. Translation gives CASRYVSSEAFF.

The rearrangement joins TRBV19 to TRBJ1-5; 7 bases match TRBD1. The trim removed 9 bases at V and 4 bases at J, leaving 6 bases unmatched. In germline, CDR1 is LNHDA, CDR2 SQIVND (reference sequence). This CDR3 contains 13 residues. CDR3 loop: CASWTGFNQPQHF. In DNA form, the CDR3 reads TGTGCCAGCTGGACAGGCTTTAATCAGCCCCAGCATTTT.

The chain recombines TRBV7-9 with TRBJ2-7, with TRBD2 matching over 10 bases. J lost 7 bases, V lost 1 base, and 4 bases had no gene match. The CDR3 runs to 14 residues. Germline V gene lookup returns CDR1 SEHNR and CDR2 FQNEAQ (reference sequence). CDR3 in DNA: TGTGCCAGCAGCTTAGGTCCTAGCGGGAGTGAGCAGTACTTC. Its protein product is CASSLGPSGSEQYF.